This T cell receptor (beta chain) derives from a study of TIL therapy for anti-PD-1-resistant metastatic lung cancer. Study-wide context: Progressing patients received lymphodepletion, expanded TIL infusion and IL-2. Tumors carried a median roughly 1.5 non-synonymous mutations per megabase.

Time point: pre-treatment sample, taken before nivolumab and TIL therapy. Stage 4 NSCLC adults joined between October 2017 and 2020. The immunoSEQ assay was v3. Each library reached some 2 million read pairs, or about 5-6 million at deep level. Profiling relied on immunoSEQ multiplex PCR, and the TCRdb table lists in-frame clones only, not all of them. The repertoire holds about 60,000 clones, with 69% as singletons. The CDR3 totals 13 residues. Trimming stripped 2 bases from V and 1 base from J, with 5 bases between. The germline gives CDR1 MNHNS, CDR2 SASEGT. The rearrangement uses TRBV6-1 and TRBJ1-1; no clear D. The TCR originated in a person aged 25 to 80 with non-small cell lung cancer. Sequences were derived from blood, sampled at baseline. The CDR3, as DNA: TGTGCCAGCAGTGAACAGCCGAACACTGAAGCTTTCTTT. This codes for CASSEQPNTEAFF.